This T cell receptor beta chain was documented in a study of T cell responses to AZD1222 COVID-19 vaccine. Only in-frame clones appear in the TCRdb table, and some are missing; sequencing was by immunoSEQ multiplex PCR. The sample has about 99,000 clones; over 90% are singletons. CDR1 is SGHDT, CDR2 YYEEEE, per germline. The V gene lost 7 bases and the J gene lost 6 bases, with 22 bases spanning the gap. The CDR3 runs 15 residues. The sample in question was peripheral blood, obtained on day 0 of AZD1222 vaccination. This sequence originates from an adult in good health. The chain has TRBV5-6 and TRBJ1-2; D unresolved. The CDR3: CASGDSPVGGNGYTF. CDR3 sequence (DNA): TGTGCCAGCGGAGATTCCCCTGTGGGCGGGAATGGCTACACCTTC.